The 13 T cell receptor beta chains listed next were all sequenced from one sample in a study of cytomegalovirus exposure and HLA in healthy donors. The PCR employed 60 Vbeta primers together with 13 Jbeta primers. Profiling relied on immunoSEQ multiplex PCR, and the TCRdb table lists in-frame clones only, not all of them. The table lists 150,000 to 200,000 clones, approximately 80% of them singletons, with over 1.1% in the top ten. The sample was PBMCs. The receptors were sampled from a male donor in good health and CMV-seronegative.

The chain carries TRBV7-8 and TRBJ1-5, with D possibly being TRBD1 (5 bases). Trimming took off 2 bases at V and 4 bases at J, with 12 bases between the two ends. Germline CDR1 and CDR2: SGHVS and FQNEAQ. The CDR3 has 15 amino acids. The CDR3 DNA follows: TGTGCCAGCAGCTTAATCCCGGGGGGGAATCAGCCCCAGCATTTT. Residues: CASSLIPGGNQPQHF.

The chain has TRBV6-1 and TRBJ2-1; 7 bases match TRBD2. The germline V gene encodes CDR1 MNHNS and CDR2 SASEGT. Trimming at V came to 2 bases and at J to 2 bases, leaving 3 bases not matched to a gene. CDR3 length equals 15 residues. The CDR3 sequence is CASSELSGTYNEQFF. The CDR3 DNA sequence: TGTGCCAGCAGTGAATTGAGCGGGACCTACAATGAGCAGTTCTTC.

Comment on this clone: The junction departs from the called germline gene at one end, perhaps through a read error. At the DNA level, this CDR3 is encoded by other sequences in the same sample as well. The chain joins TRBV19 to TRBJ1-1, with TRBD1 identical over 7 bases. From germline, CDR1 is LNHDA and CDR2 SQIVND (reference sequence). The CDR3 is made up of 13 amino acids. CDR3 protein: CASKGADNTEAFF. CDR3 bases: TGTGCCAGTAAGGGGGCGGATAACACTGAAGCCTTCTTT.

The chain uses TRBV28 and TRBJ1-1, with 7 bases fitting TRBD1. The CDR3 spans 15 residues. Germline V gene lookup returns CDR1 MDHEN and CDR2 SYDVKM. V shed 5 bases and J 4 bases; nucleotides not matched to a gene: 10. The CDR3 region is CASSPGAQGGTEAFF. CDR3 nucleotide sequence: TGTGCCAGCAGTCCCGGAGCCCAGGGGGGCACTGAAGCTTTCTTT.

J is TRBJ1-1 and V is TRBV7-8, with 8 bases fitting TRBD1. Germline lookup yields CDR1 SGHVS and CDR2 FQNEAQ. Trimming at V came to 0 bases and at J to 0 bases, leaving 9 bases not matched to a gene. This CDR3 spans 18 amino acids. The CDR3 spells CASSLARDRLQMNTEAFF. DNA of the CDR3: TGTGCCAGCAGCTTAGCGCGGGACAGGTTACAGATGAACACTGAAGCTTTCTTT.

The CDR3 loop is CASSLRDRGREAAAEQYF. As DNA, the CDR3 is TGTGCCAGCAGCCTCCGGGACAGGGGTCGGGAAGCGGCGGCTGAGCAGTACTTC. This rearrangement joins TRBV7-3 to TRBJ2-7; 10 bases map to TRBD1. The germline gives CDR1 SGHTA, CDR2 FQGTGA. The CDR3 has 18 residues. The J segment lost 7 bases and the V segment lost 5 bases, leaving 20 bases of the junction unmatched.

V gene TRBV9 combines with J gene TRBJ2-7; D gene unclear. The length of the CDR3 is 14 residues. Trimming removed 3 bases from V and 0 bases from J, with 10 bases in between. The germline V gene encodes CDR1 SGDLS and CDR2 YYNGEE. CDR3 coding DNA: TGTGCCAGCAGCGCTACGACATACTCCTACGAGCAGTACTTC. It encodes CASSATTYSYEQYF.

The V gene is TRBV15, the J gene TRBJ2-3; maybe TRBD2 (5 bases). CDR3 size: 14 residues. Trimming took 0 bases from V and 4 from J, leaving 8 bases between them. In germline, CDR1 is LNHNV, CDR2 YYDKDF (reference sequence). The CDR3 loop reads CATSRELAADTQYF. CDR3 DNA: TGTGCCACCAGCAGAGAGCTAGCAGCAGATACGCAGTATTTT.

This rearrangement joins TRBV19 to TRBJ2-5; 9 bases are a match to TRBD1. The CDR3 length is 16 residues. V dropped 2 bases and J dropped 5; count of bases not matched to a gene: 9. The germline V gene encodes CDR1 LNHDA and CDR2 SQIVND (reference sequence). The CDR3 region has the DNA TGTGCCAGTAGTATATCTCGGACAGGGGTCGTTGAGACCCAGTACTTC. It codes for CASSISRTGVVETQYF.

This chain uses TRBV18 with TRBJ2-6, with D possibly TRBD2 on 6 matching bases. Trimming took off 3 bases at V and 4 bases at J, with 7 bases between the two ends. The CDR3 sequence is 14 residues long. In germline, CDR1 is KGHSH, CDR2 LQKENI. The CDR3 region is CASSPAGGANVLTF. CDR3 DNA: TGTGCCAGCTCACCCGCGGGGGGGGCCAACGTCCTGACTTTC.

This clone was seen a single time. The rearrangement uses TRBV5-1 and TRBJ2-3, with 7 bases aligning to TRBD1. Germline values: CDR1 SGHRS, CDR2 YFSETQ. The V segment lost 6 bases and the J segment 4 bases; nucleotides outside the gene matches: 5. This CDR3 is built from 13 residues. DNA of the CDR3: TGCGCCAGCAACCCCGGACAGGCAGATACGCAGTATTTT. Its protein is CASNPGQADTQYF.

The chain employs TRBV30 and TRBJ2-7; a possible D gene is TRBD2 (6 bases). The CDR3 covers 15 residues. V shed 0 bases and J shed 4 bases, with 16 bases lying between them. Germline V gives CDR1 GTSNPN, CDR2 SVGIG (reference sequence). The CDR3 protein is CAWSVRIGSNYEQYF. CDR3 in DNA: TGTGCCTGGAGTGTACGAATCGGGAGTAATTACGAGCAGTACTTC.

The genes are TRBV9 and TRBJ2-5, with 8 bases aligning to TRBD2. The J segment lost 5 bases and the V segment lost 0 bases, leaving 3 bases of the junction unmatched. Germline V CDR1 and CDR2: SGDLS, YYNGEE. The CDR3 sequence is 14 residues long. The CDR3 sequence is CASSVATSGETQYF. The CDR3 DNA follows: TGTGCCAGCAGCGTAGCTACTAGCGGTGAGACCCAGTACTTC.